The rows below give T cell receptor beta chains drawn from one sample of a study of control samples from healthy donors and cancer patients. Sequencing used immunoSEQ multiplex PCR; TCRdb keeps in-frame clones, though not all of them. Of about 140,000 clones in the sample, about 90% were seen once. Specimen: blood. The receptors originated from a man younger than 30 in good health. The CDR3 runs from the conserved cysteine through the conserved F or W.

j_call,v_call,cdr3_aa
TRBJ1-2,TRBV19,CASSLKTGLNYGYTF
TRBJ1-5,TRBV6-5,CASSFLNQPQHF
TRBJ2-7,TRBV5-1,CASSLSGIVYEQYF
TRBJ1-1,TRBV7-9,CASRGTGSTTEAFF
TRBJ1-5,TRBV18,CASSPDGGRNQPQHF
TRBJ1-2,TRBV11-2,CASSLISDRVHGYTF
TRBJ2-3,TRBV7-2,CASSLVQQGGTQYF
TRBJ1-6,TRBV24-1,CATSDLQIVQGSSYNSPLHF
TRBJ1-1,TRBV11-2,CASSLSQGPEAFF
TRBJ1-2,TRBV9,CASSVEGTSTDLLYTF
TRBJ1-4,TRBV12-3/TRBV12-4,CASRYNEKLFF
TRBJ2-7,TRBV3-1/TRBV3-2,CASSRGQGGHEQYF
TRBJ2-7,TRBV6-4,CATRETPDSYEQYF
TRBJ2-7,TRBV5-4,CASSPRDSINEQYF
TRBJ2-3,TRBV4-1,CASSPSILIGTDTQYF
TRBJ2-7,TRBV7-3,CASSLTPGSYEQYF
TRBJ2-4,TRBV21-1,CASSKVPVSLAKNIQYF
TRBJ1-2,TRBV5-1,CASSLIGTTVSHTF
TRBJ2-1,TRBV5-1,CASSFRQVRDEQFF
TRBJ2-1,TRBV19,CASSIVATGGGYNEQFF
TRBJ1-4,TRBV19,CASSHPSGGQREKLFF
TRBJ2-5,TRBV27,CASSLYRAQKETQYF
TRBJ1-1,TRBV29-1,CSVTRGGWTEAFF
TRBJ1-2,TRBV7-2,CASSSGQDTPYGYTF
TRBJ2-3,TRBV19,CASSIDQAGGTDTQYF
TRBJ1-6,TRBV5-1,CASSLAGTAYNSPLHF
TRBJ2-5,TRBV11-2,CASSLLIAGGRGVETQYF
TRBJ1-1,TRBV27,CASRVDRGTEAFF
TRBJ2-2,TRBV7-9,CASSLLNTGELFF